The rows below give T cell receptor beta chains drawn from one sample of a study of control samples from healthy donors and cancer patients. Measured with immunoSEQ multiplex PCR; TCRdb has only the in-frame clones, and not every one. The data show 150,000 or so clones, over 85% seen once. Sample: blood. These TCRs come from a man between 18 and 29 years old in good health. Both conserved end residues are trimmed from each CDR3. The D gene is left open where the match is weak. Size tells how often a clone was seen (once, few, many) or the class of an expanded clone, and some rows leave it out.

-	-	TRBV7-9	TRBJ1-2	ASSRQDYYGYT
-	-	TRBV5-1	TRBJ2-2	ASSDQGPPNTGELF
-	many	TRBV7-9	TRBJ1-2	ASSRLDSPYGYT
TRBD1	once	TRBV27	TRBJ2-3	ASSLLMGQGSDTQY
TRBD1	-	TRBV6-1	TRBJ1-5	ASSVTRQGAGYSNQPQH
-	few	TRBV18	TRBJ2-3	ASSLNPQGQY
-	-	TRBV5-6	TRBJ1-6	ASSLKGVNSPLH
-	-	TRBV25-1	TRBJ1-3	ASSPTGTRKNTIY
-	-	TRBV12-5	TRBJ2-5	ASGLSGQETQY
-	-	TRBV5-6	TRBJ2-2	ASSFLSSGELF
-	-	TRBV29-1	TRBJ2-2	SAAPGTDTGELF
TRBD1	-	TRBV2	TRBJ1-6	ASTPTGGYSPLH
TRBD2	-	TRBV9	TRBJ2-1	ASSEGYSGTYNEQF
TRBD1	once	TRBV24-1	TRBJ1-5	ATITNGVWDSRPNSNQPQH
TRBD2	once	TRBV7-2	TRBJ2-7	ASSHGTSGGRAYEQY
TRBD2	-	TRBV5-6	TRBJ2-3	ASSLMTSGGVDTQY
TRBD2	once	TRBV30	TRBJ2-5	AWAGLERGGRETQY
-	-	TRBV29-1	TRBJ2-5	SVGQAPQETQY
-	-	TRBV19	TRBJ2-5	ASSMHYQETQY
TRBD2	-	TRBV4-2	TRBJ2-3	ASSQELAGIVDTQY
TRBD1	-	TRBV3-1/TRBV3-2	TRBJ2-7	ASSHPSGTGVYEQY
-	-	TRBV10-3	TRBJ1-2	AISESTGYGYT
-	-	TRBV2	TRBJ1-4	ASSGDRNEKLF
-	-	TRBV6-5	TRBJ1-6	ASSYSWADNSPLH
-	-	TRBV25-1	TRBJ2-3	ASSDPRGTDTQY
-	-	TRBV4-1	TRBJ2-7	ASSTGTLAYEQY
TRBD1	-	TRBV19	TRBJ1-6	ASSDRTGVNSPLH
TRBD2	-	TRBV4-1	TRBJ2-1	ASSQSTLAGGRNEQF
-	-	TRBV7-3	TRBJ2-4	ASSLRDSRRPIAKNILY
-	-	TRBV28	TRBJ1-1	ASSPPGGRTEAF
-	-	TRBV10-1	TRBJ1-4	ASSESFNEKLF
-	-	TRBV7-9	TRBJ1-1	ASSLSGGTEAF
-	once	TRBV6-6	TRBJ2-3	ASSYSTRDTQY
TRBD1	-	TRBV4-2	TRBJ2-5	ASSQGTGARRQETQY
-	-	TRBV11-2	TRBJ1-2	ASSLSTGEYGYT
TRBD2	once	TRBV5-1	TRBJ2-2	ASSLEAGGSSTGELF
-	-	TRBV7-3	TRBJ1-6	ASSPGSA
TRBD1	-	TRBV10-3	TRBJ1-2	AISIGQDYGYT